This T cell receptor beta chain was found in a study of blood T cell repertoires in COVID-19. In the study overall: Acute and convalescent COVID-19 samples came from the United States, Italy and Spain. In each case, the material was cDNA or gDNA derived from T cells, B-cell-depleted T cells, or PBMCs.

There are 17 residues in the CDR3. CDR1 is MDHEN, CDR2 SYDVKM, per germline. The V and J ends lost 4 bases and 4 bases, in that order; junction bases with no gene match: 11. Original processing methods: Estimation of nucleated cell counts relied on the amplification of reference gene primers. Generated by immunoSEQ multiplex PCR, the TCRdb table keeps only in-frame clones and is missing some. Clonal size and the V and J genes are those of that table, whereas D and trimming came from the DNA. The profile covers 210,000 or so clones, with 88% appearing a single time and 1.5% taken by the ten largest. The specimen sequenced was peripheral blood. The source of this sequence is a man between 18 and 29 years old with active or convalescent COVID-19. V gene TRBV28 combines with J gene TRBJ2-3; 10 bases are shared with TRBD1. CDR3 protein: CASSSIPGQGLPDTQYF. CDR3 in DNA: TGTGCCAGCAGTTCGATTCCGGGACAGGGGCTCCCAGATACGCAGTATTTT.